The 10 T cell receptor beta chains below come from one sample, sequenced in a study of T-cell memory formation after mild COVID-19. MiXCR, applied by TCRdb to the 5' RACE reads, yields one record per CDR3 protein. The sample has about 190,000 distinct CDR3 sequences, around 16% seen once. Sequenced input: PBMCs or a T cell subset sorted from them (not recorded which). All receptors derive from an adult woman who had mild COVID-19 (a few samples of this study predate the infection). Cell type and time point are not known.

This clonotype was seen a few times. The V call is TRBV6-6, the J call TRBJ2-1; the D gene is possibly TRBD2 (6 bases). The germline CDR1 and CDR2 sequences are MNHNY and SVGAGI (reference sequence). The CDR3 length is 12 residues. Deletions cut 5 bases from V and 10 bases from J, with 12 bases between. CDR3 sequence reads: CASSELAYEQFF. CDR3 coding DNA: TGTGCCAGCAGTGAACTAGCATACGAGCAGTTCTTC.

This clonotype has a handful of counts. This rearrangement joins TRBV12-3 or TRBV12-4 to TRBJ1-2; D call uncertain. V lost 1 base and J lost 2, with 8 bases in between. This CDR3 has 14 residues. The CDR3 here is CASSLGPGNYGYTF. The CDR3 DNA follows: TGTGCCAGCAGTTTAGGACCCGGGAACTATGGCTACACCTTC.

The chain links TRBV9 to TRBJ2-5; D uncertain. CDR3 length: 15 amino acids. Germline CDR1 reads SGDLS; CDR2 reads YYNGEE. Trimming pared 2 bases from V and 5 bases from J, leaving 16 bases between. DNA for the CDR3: TGTGCCAGCAGCGTTGGAACTATAAATCGGGAGACCCAGTACTTC. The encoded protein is CASSVGTINRETQYF.

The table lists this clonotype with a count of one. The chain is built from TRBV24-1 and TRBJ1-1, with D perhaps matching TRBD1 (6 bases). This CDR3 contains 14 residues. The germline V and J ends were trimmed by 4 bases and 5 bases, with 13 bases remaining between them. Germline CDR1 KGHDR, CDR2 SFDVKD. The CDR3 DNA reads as TGTGCCACCAGTGAAGGACCGAGGGGGACTGAAGCTTTCTTT. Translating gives CATSEGPRGTEAFF.

In DNA, the CDR3 is TGCGCCAGCAGTAATTCACAGGCGGATACGCAGTATTTT. Its translation is CASSNSQADTQYF. The chain combines TRBV5-1 with TRBJ2-3; D perhaps matches TRBD1 (5 bases). Trimming shortened V by 5 bases and J by 6 bases, and 13 bases separated the two germline ends. The CDR3 runs 13 residues. Germline loops: CDR1 SGHRS, CDR2 YFSETQ. The entire variable domain, with the rest obtained from reference TRBV5-1 and TRBJ2-3, is as follows: KAGVTQTPRYLIKTRGQQVTLSCSPISGHRSVSWYQQTPGQGLQFLFEYFSETQRNKGNFPGRFSGRQFSNSRSEMNVSTLELGDSALYLCASSNSQADTQYFGPGTRLTVL.

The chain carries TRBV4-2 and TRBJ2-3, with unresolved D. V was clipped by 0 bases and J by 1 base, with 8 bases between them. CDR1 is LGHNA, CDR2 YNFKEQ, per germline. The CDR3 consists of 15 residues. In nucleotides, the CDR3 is TGTGCCAGCAGCCAAGAAGGTCGCCGCACAGATACGCAGTATTTT. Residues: CASSQEGRRTDTQYF.

CDR3 coding DNA: TGTGCCAGCAGCCAAGGGGGGTCTGAAGCTTTCTTT. Protein: CASSQGGSEAFF. V gene TRBV3-1 combines with J gene TRBJ1-1; perhaps TRBD1 as D (5 bases). There are 12 residues in the CDR3. V lost 1 base to trimming and J lost 6 bases, with 6 bases between them. CDR1 and CDR2 from the germline V gene are LGHDT and YNNKEL (reference sequence).

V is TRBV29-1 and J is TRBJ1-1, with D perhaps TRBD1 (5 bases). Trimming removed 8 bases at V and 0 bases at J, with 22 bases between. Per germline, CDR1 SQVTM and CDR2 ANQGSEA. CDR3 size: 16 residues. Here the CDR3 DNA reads TGCAGCACTTACGGCTTGGGGCTGGAAATGAACACTGAAGCTTTCTTT. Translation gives CSTYGLGLEMNTEAFF.

The CDR3 protein is CASTAQGLNTEAFF. The CDR3 DNA reads as TGTGCCAGCACTGCCCAGGGGCTTAACACTGAAGCTTTCTTT. V usage is TRBV12-3 or TRBV12-4 and J usage is TRBJ1-1; D is perhaps TRBD1 (6 bases). This CDR3 has 14 residues. The V end was cut by 7 bases, the J end by 2 bases, with 14 bases between.

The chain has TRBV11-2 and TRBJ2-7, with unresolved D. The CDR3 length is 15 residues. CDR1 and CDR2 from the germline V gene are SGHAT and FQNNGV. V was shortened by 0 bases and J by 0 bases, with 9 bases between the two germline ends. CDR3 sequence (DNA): TGTGCCAGCAGCTTAGAACAGTTGAGCTCCTACGAGCAGTACTTC. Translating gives CASSLEQLSSYEQYF.